The text below deals with one TCR beta chain. What it binds is not known. This record belongs to a study of cytotoxic CD8 clonotypes in ibrutinib-treated CLL. The germline V gene has CDR1 KGHSH and CDR2 LQKENI. CDR3 size: 18 residues. The V and J ends lost 1 base and 1 base, in that order; junction bases with no gene match: 10. The repertoire was sequenced with immunoSEQ multiplex PCR; TCRdb's copy has only in-frame clones and lacks some. The profile shows about 68,000 clones, 75% to 95% of them singletons. General observations from the study: Measured clonality at baseline was greater than in age-matched healthy donors and tracked with circulating CD8+ T-cell counts.

The source was PBMCs, collected after 12 months of ibrutinib treatment. This receptor was obtained from a human donor with chronic lymphocytic leukemia. V usage is TRBV18 and J usage is TRBJ2-5; TRBD1 matches at 9 bases. The CDR3, as DNA: TGTGCCAGCTCACCACTAATTGGGACAGGGAGGATCCAAGAGACCCAGTACTTC. This encodes CASSPLIGTGRIQETQYF. Looking up the rest from reference TRBV18 and TRBJ2-5 gives the full variable domain: NAGVMQNPRHLVRRRGQEARLRCSPMKGHSHVYWYRQLPEEGLKFMVYLQKENIIDESGMPKERFSAEFPKEGPSILRIQQVVRGDSAAYFCASSPLIGTGRIQETQYFGPGTRLLVL.